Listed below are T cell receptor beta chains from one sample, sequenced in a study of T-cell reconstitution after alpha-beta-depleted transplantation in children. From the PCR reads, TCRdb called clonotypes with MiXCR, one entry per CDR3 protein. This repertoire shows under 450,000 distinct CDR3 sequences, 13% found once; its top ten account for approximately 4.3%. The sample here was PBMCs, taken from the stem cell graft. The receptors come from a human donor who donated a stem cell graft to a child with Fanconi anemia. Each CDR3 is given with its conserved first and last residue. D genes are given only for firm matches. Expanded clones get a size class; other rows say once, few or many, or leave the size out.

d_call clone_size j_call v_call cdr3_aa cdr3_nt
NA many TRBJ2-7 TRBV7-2 CASSFSQPPYEQYF TGTGCCAGCAGCTTTTCACAGCCGCCCTACGAGCAGTACTTC
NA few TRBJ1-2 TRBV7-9 CASSFQAGYTF TGTGCCAGCAGCTTCCAAGCTGGCTACACCTTC
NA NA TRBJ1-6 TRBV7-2 CASSLVEVSPLHF TGTGCCAGCAGCTTAGTCGAGGTTTCACCCCTCCACTTT
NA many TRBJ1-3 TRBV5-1 CASSLTAGAYGNTIYF TGCGCCAGCAGCTTGACGGCAGGGGCCTACGGAAACACCATATATTTT
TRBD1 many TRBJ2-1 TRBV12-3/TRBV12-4 CASSLGQGLEQFF TGTGCCAGCAGTTTGGGACAGGGGCTGGAGCAGTTCTTC
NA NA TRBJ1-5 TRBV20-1 CSASPWDNSNQPQHF TGCAGTGCTTCGCCGTGGGACAATAGCAATCAGCCCCAGCATTTT
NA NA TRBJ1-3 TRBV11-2 CASSLQQGSGNTIYF TGTGCCAGCAGCCTCCAACAGGGCTCTGGAAACACCATATATTTT
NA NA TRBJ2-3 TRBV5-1 CASSSQITDTQYF TGCGCCAGCAGCTCTCAGATCACAGATACGCAGTATTTT
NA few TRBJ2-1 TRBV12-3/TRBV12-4 CASRLQLPGEQFF TGTGCCAGCAGGCTTCAACTGCCGGGTGAGCAGTTCTTC
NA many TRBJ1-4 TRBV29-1 CSVARGDEKLFF TGCAGCGTTGCTAGGGGTGATGAAAAACTGTTTTTT
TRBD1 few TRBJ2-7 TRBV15 CATSAILGQGVLYEQYF TGTGCCACCAGCGCAATATTGGGACAGGGTGTCCTTTACGAGCAGTACTTC
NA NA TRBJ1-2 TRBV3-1 CASRGHANYGYTF TGTGCCAGCAGGGGACATGCCAACTATGGCTACACCTTC
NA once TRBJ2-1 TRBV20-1 CSARDSWDNYNEQFF TGCAGTGCTAGAGATTCGTGGGACAACTACAATGAGCAGTTCTTC
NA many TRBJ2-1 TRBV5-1 CASSLQANNEQFF TGCGCCAGCAGCTTGCAGGCCAACAATGAGCAGTTCTTC
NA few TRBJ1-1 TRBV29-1 CSVSFQEDTEAFF TGCAGCGTTAGCTTTCAGGAGGACACTGAAGCTTTCTTT
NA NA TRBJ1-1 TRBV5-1 CASSLTAGSNTEAFF TGCGCCAGCAGCTTGACGGCAGGGTCGAACACTGAAGCTTTCTTT
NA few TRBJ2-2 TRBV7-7 CASSSGVAGELFF TGTGCTAGCAGCTCTGGGGTCGCCGGGGAGCTGTTTTTT
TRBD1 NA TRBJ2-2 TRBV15 CATSRDRGLTGELFF TGTGCCACCAGCCGGGACAGGGGGCTGACCGGGGAGCTGTTTTTT
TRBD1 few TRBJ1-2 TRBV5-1 CASSLEGAGGNGYTF TGCGCCAGCAGCTTGGAAGGGGCAGGGGGCAATGGCTACACCTTC
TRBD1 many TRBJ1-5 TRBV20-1 CSAYQGADQPQHF TGCAGTGCGTACCAGGGGGCTGATCAGCCCCAGCATTTT
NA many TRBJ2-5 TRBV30 CAWSQQGETQYF TGTGCCTGGAGCCAACAGGGAGAGACCCAGTACTTC
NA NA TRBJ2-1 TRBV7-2 CASSPPAGNSYNEQFF TGTGCCAGCAGCCCGCCAGCGGGCAACTCCTACAATGAGCAGTTCTTC
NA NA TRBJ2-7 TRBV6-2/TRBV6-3 CASRPDSGEGYEQYF TGTGCCAGCAGGCCTGACAGCGGCGAGGGATACGAGCAGTACTTC
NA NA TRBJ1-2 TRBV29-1 CSVGQVGHGYTF TGCAGCGTTGGACAGGTCGGCCATGGCTACACCTTC
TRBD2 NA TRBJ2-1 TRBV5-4 CASSSGGGSGYEQFF TGTGCCAGCAGCTCGGGGGGAGGGTCTGGGTATGAGCAGTTCTTC
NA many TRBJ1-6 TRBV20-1 CSARSGGSNSPLHF TGCAGTGCTAGATCCGGGGGCAGTAATTCACCCCTCCACTTT
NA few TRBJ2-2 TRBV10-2 CASSEPRENTGELFF TGCGCCAGCAGTGAGCCACGGGAGAACACCGGGGAGCTGTTTTTT
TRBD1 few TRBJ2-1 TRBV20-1 CSALGQGASNEQFF TGCAGTGCTTTAGGACAGGGGGCTTCGAATGAGCAGTTCTTC
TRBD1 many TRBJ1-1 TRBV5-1 CASSLGGGQGSGTEAFF TGCGCCAGCAGCTTGGGAGGTGGACAGGGCTCAGGGACTGAAGCTTTCTTT
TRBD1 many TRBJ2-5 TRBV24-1 CATSESTGPHQETQYF TGTGCCACCAGTGAATCGACAGGGCCCCACCAAGAGACCCAGTACTTC
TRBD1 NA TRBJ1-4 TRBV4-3 CASRPYGTGTEKLFF TGCGCCAGCCGCCCTTACGGGACAGGGACTGAAAAACTGTTTTTT
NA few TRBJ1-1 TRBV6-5 CASSYPGDGNTEAFF TGTGCCAGCAGTTATCCAGGCGACGGAAACACTGAAGCTTTCTTT
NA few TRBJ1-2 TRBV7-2 CASSWPPGTTDGYTF TGTGCCAGCAGTTGGCCTCCCGGGACCACGGATGGCTACACCTTC
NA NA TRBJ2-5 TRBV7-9 CASSLTSGETQYF TGTGCCAGCAGCTTAACCTCCGGAGAGACCCAGTACTTC
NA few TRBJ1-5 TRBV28 CASSRQIEGGNQPQHF TGTGCCAGCAGTAGACAGATCGAGGGTGGCAATCAGCCCCAGCATTTT
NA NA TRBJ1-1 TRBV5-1 CASRSTNTEAFF TGCGCCAGCAGATCGACCAACACTGAAGCTTTCTTT
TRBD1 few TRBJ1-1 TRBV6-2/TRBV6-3 CASSYGTANTEAFF TGTGCCAGCAGTTACGGGACAGCCAACACTGAAGCTTTCTTT
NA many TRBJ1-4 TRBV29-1 CSVSPRSTNEKLFF TGCAGCGTTTCACCGAGATCAACTAATGAAAAACTGTTTTTT
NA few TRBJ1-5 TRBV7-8 CASSLAEAVQPQHF TGTGCCAGCAGCTTAGCGGAAGCGGTTCAGCCCCAGCATTTT
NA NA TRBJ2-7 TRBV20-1 CSARAGLDYEQYF TGCAGTGCTAGAGCGGGTTTGGATTACGAGCAGTACTTC
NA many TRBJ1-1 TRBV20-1 CSAPGRVGNTEAFF TGCAGTGCACCAGGGAGAGTCGGGAACACTGAAGCTTTCTTT
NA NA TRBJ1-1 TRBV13 CASSTEQGGPEAFF TGTGCCAGCAGCACCGAACAGGGAGGTCCTGAAGCTTTCTTT
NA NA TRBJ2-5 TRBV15 CATSIPKEGSRETQYF TGTGCCACCAGCATTCCGAAAGAGGGATCCCGAGAGACCCAGTACTTC
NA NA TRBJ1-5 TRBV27 CASSPIGGYNQPQHF TGTGCCAGCAGTCCCATTGGGGGGTATAATCAGCCCCAGCATTTT
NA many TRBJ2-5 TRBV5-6 CASRGFRETQYF TGTGCCAGCAGAGGATTTCGAGAGACCCAGTACTTC
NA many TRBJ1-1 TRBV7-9 CASSFAQGSGTEAFF TGTGCCAGCAGCTTCGCACAGGGTAGTGGCACTGAAGCTTTCTTT
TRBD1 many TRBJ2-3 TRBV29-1 CSVEGDRGTDTQYF TGCAGCGTTGAGGGGGACAGGGGAACAGATACGCAGTATTTT
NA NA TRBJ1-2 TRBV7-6 CASSLDGGMDYGYTF TGTGCCAGCAGCTTAGACGGGGGAATGGACTATGGCTACACCTTC
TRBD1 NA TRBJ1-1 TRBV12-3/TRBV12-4 CASSFAGTGPRAFF TGTGCCAGCAGTTTCGCCGGGACAGGGCCTCGAGCTTTCTTT
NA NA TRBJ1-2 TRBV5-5 CASSLVGPGGDGYTF TGTGCCAGCAGCTTGGTTGGCCCCGGGGGCGATGGCTACACCTTC